What follows is one T cell receptor (beta chain) and its context. This entry belongs to a study of blood T cell repertoires in COVID-19. Across the whole study: The cDNA or gDNA used as material had been derived from T cells, B-cell-depleted T cells, or PBMCs.

Assay used: immunoSEQ multiplex PCR; TCRdb lists only in-frame clones, some missing. The sample gives fewer than 40,000 clones, more than 65% of which show up once; more than 20% is in the top ten. This receptor was taken from a man between 65 and 85 years old with acute or convalescent COVID-19. Specimen: peripheral blood.

The CDR3 region is CAISESSVDNSPLHF. The CDR3 DNA is TGTGCCATCAGTGAGTCGTCGGTGGATAATTCACCCCTCCACTTT. V is TRBV10-3 and J is TRBJ1-6; D uncertain. Germline loops: CDR1 ENHRY, CDR2 SYGVKD. The CDR3 length is 15 residues. The V end was cut by 0 bases, the J end by 5 bases, with 8 bases between.